These 18 T cell receptor beta chains were all obtained from the same sample, sequenced in a study of T cell changes during pregnancy in multiple sclerosis. Clones were read by immunoSEQ multiplex PCR, and TCRdb kept only the in-frame ones, dropping some. The table lists 35,000 to 55,000 clones, 88% of them singletons. The source material was CD8+ T cells from peripheral blood mononuclear cells, sampled after pregnancy. These receptors originate from a female donor in good health, enrolled as a control in a pregnancy study.

The CDR3 nucleotides are TGCGCCAGCACTATGACAGGGGGTGGCGGCTACACCTTC. Protein sequence: CASTMTGGGGYTF. The chain has TRBV5-1 and TRBJ1-2; TRBD1 matches 9 bases. The junction had 8 bases not matched to a gene; V was cut back by 6 bases and J by 8 bases. Germline V lookup: CDR1 SGHRS, CDR2 YFSETQ. This CDR3 is 13 amino acids long.

As DNA, the CDR3 is TGTGCCAGCAGCCCCCCGGACAGGGCCGGGGATGGCTACACCTTC. It encodes CASSPPDRAGDGYTF. The gene calls are TRBV11-2 and TRBJ1-2; TRBD1 matches at 8 bases. The CDR3 consists of 15 residues. The ends lost 5 bases at V and 6 bases at J; junction bases unmatched: 11. From germline, CDR1 is SGHAT and CDR2 FQNNGV. The whole variable domain, remainder taken from reference TRBV11-2 and TRBJ1-2, is EAGVAQSPRYKIIEKRQSVAFWCNPISGHATLYWYQQILGQGPKLLIQFQNNGVVDDSQLPKDRFSAERLKGVDSTLKIQPAKLEDSAVYLCASSPPDRAGDGYTFGSGTRLTVV.

The CDR3 nucleotides read TGTGCCAGCAGCTTAGCGGGCAGGCCCGAGCAGTACTTC. It encodes CASSLAGRPEQYF. The V call is TRBV7-9, the J call TRBJ2-7; D call uncertain. Germline V gene data show CDR1 as SEHNR and CDR2 as FQNEAQ (reference sequence). This CDR3 region has 13 residues. The ends were cut back, 0 bases at V and 6 bases at J, with 9 bases in the middle.

The chain is built from TRBV7-9 and TRBJ2-7, with a weak D call TRBD1 (5 bases). The V end lost 6 bases, the J end lost 0 bases, and 18 bases lay between the germline ends. The germline V gene has CDR1 SEHNR and CDR2 FQNEAQ (reference sequence). The CDR3 length is 16 residues. As DNA, the CDR3 is TGTGCCAGCAGTGACGGTAGGGGAACGAGCTCCTACGAGCAGTACTTC. Its translation: CASSDGRGTSSYEQYF.

The chain recombines TRBV7-9 with TRBJ2-4, with TRBD2 matching 7 bases. Trimming took 7 bases from V and 9 from J; bases not matched to a gene: 12. Germline V gene sequence: CDR1 SEHNR, CDR2 FQNEAQ (reference sequence). The CDR3 loop spans 14 amino acids. The CDR3 sequence: CASTWGGSGSIQYF. The CDR3, as DNA: TGTGCCAGCACCTGGGGGGGGTCGGGGAGCATTCAGTACTTC.

The J gene is TRBJ1-2, the V gene TRBV5-1; possible D gene TRBD1, 5 bases. Germline CDR1 reads SGHRS; CDR2 reads YFSETQ. The CDR3 totals 12 residues. Trimming cost V 3 bases and J 4 bases, with 7 bases left between them. This CDR3 reads CASSSDSYGYTF. DNA for the CDR3: TGCGCCAGCAGCTCCGACAGCTATGGCTACACCTTC.

The chain combines TRBV9 with TRBJ2-7; D ambiguous. V lost 4 bases to trimming and J lost 7 bases, with 15 bases between them. The germline gives CDR1 SGDLS, CDR2 YYNGEE. This CDR3 has 13 amino acids. The CDR3 protein is CASSHSGSEEQYF. The CDR3 DNA sequence: TGTGCCAGCAGCCACTCAGGAAGTGAGGAGCAGTACTTC.

The chain uses TRBV4-3 and TRBJ1-2; the match to TRBD1 covers 8 bases. Germline CDR1 LGHNA, CDR2 YSLEER. The CDR3 has 14 amino acids. J lost 5 bases, V lost 5 bases, and 7 bases had no gene match. CDR3 protein: CASSYGQGPYGYTF. The CDR3 DNA sequence: TGCGCCAGCAGCTACGGACAGGGCCCTTATGGCTACACCTTC.

This chain uses TRBV29-1 with TRBJ1-1; 7 bases map to TRBD1. V lost 6 bases and J lost 5; bases outside the gene matches: 6. The CDR3 is made up of 12 amino acids. Germline CDR1 is SQVTM and CDR2 is ANQGSEA. The CDR3 DNA reads as TGCAGCGTATTCACAGGGGAAACTGAAGCTTTCTTT. Protein product: CSVFTGETEAFF.

This chain uses TRBV9 with TRBJ1-1; D gene unclear. Per the germline V gene, CDR1 is SGDLS and CDR2 is YYNGEE. Trimming removed 0 bases at V and 2 bases at J, with 11 bases between. This CDR3 has 15 amino acids. Here the CDR3 reads CASSVDGGINTEAFF. CDR3 bases: TGTGCCAGCAGCGTAGACGGCGGAATTAACACTGAAGCTTTCTTT.

V is TRBV7-9 and J is TRBJ2-1, with 7 nucleotides matching TRBD2. Germline CDR1 SEHNR, CDR2 FQNEAQ (reference sequence). V shed 5 bases and J 7 bases; nucleotides not matched to a gene: 5. This CDR3 comprises 13 residues. The chain's CDR3 is CASSRSGENEQFF. The CDR3 DNA reads TGTGCCAGCAGCCGAAGCGGGGAAAATGAGCAGTTCTTC.

The table lists this clone with a few counts. The chain combines TRBV4-1 with TRBJ1-6, with D perhaps TRBD1 (6 bases). V lost 0 bases to trimming and J lost 0 bases, with 18 bases between them. Germline CDR1 reads MGHRA; CDR2 reads YSYEKL. There are 20 residues in the CDR3. DNA for the CDR3: TGCGCCAGCAGCCAAGATAGGACGGGGGGCCAGAGCTCCTATAATTCACCCCTCCACTTT. Protein sequence: CASSQDRTGGQSSYNSPLHF.

The chain has TRBV5-6 and TRBJ2-1, with 7 bases identical to TRBD1. The CDR3 sequence is 12 residues long. J gave up 5 bases and V 4 bases, and 0 bases lay outside the gene matches. The germline V gene encodes CDR1 SGHDT and CDR2 YYEEEE. CDR3 in DNA: TGTGCCAGCAGCGGACAGGACAATGAGCAGTTCTTC. Encoded protein: CASSGQDNEQFF.

This clone is a singleton in its sample. The chain's CDR3 is CASWPAEQYF. DNA for the CDR3: TGTGCCAGCTGGCCCGCCGAGCAGTACTTC. This sequence joins TRBV6-1 and TRBJ2-7; D remains ambiguous. V was clipped by 8 bases and J by 6 bases, with 8 bases between them. Per germline, CDR1 MNHNS and CDR2 SASEGT. The CDR3 has 10 amino acids.

This clone was detected only once. The chain uses TRBV7-9 and TRBJ2-2; a possible D gene is TRBD1 (5 bases). This CDR3 comprises 14 residues. Germline V gene lookup returns CDR1 SEHNR and CDR2 FQNEAQ (reference sequence). V was shortened by 5 bases and J by 8 bases, with 15 bases between the two germline ends. CDR3 in DNA: TGTGCCAGCAGCATCACAGGTTTTCCTGGGGAGCTGTTTTTT. Its protein is CASSITGFPGELFF.

The rearrangement joins TRBV6-5 to TRBJ2-2; TRBD2 matches at 7 bases. CDR3 size: 15 residues. CDR1 MNHEY and CDR2 SVGAGI come from the germline V gene. With V trimmed by 8 bases and J by 4 bases, 10 bases remained unmatched. The CDR3 bases are TGTGCCAGCTCACCCACTAGCGCTATCACCGGGGAGCTGTTTTTT. Translating gives CASSPTSAITGELFF.

This sequence joins TRBV7-3 and TRBJ1-1; 8 positions agree with TRBD1. CDR1 and CDR2 from the germline V gene are SGHTA and FQGTGA. With V trimmed by 4 bases and J by 7 bases, 2 bases remained unmatched. This CDR3 is 12 amino acids long. The CDR3 sequence: CASSYTGGEAFF. CDR3 DNA sequence: TGTGCCAGCAGCTACACAGGGGGTGAAGCTTTCTTT.

The genes are TRBV7-2 and TRBJ2-4; perhaps TRBD1 as D (6 bases). The CDR3 loop spans 14 amino acids. Germline V CDR1 and CDR2: SGHTA, FQGNSA. With 4 bases removed from V and 3 bases from J, the gap between germline ends came to 10 bases. The CDR3 loop reads CASSSTGLKNIQYF. The CDR3 DNA reads as TGTGCCAGCAGCTCTACAGGGCTCAAAAACATTCAGTACTTC.